This T cell receptor (beta chain) is drawn from a study of neurological immune-mediated disorders. TCRdb independently ran MiXCR on the 5' RACE reads; one entry per CDR3 protein. In the table there are 30,000 to 45,000 distinct CDR3 sequences, 9.5% to 13% of which are singletons. This clonotype was counted at least ten times. Germline V lookup: CDR1 LNHDA, CDR2 SQIVND (reference sequence). With 8 bases clipped from V and 8 bases from J, the junction kept 6 bases outside the gene matches. The CDR3 sequence is 13 residues long. The chain joins TRBV19 to TRBJ2-4; 10 bases are shared with TRBD1. Sequenced: CD4+ T cells from blood. The receptor was isolated from a woman aged 25 to 39 with HTLV-1-associated myelopathy (HAM/TSP). As DNA, the CDR3 is TGTGCCAGTTCCCGGGACAGGGGATACATTCAGTACTTC. Translation: CASSRDRGYIQYF.